The entry that follows covers one T cell receptor (beta chain) sequence. How the authors handled the data: Cell counts per sample came from amplifying reference gene primers. Assay used: immunoSEQ multiplex PCR; TCRdb lists only in-frame clones, some missing. The V and J calls and clone size are taken from that table; D and trimming were inferred from the DNA. The table shows some 80,000 clones, with approximately 79% occurring only once. V trimming: 0 bases; J trimming: 4 bases; junction bases outside the gene matches: 11. The CDR3 has 19 residues. Germline V gene data show CDR1 as MDHEN and CDR2 as SYDVKM. This record belongs to a study of blood T cell repertoires in COVID-19. Study-level information: Spain, Italy and the United States supplied samples that represented acute and convalescent COVID-19. In each case, the material was cDNA or gDNA derived from T cells, B-cell-depleted T cells, or PBMCs.

The sequencing sample was made of peripheral blood. The origin of this receptor is a woman older than 75 with active or convalescent COVID-19. The genes are TRBV28 and TRBJ2-2, with TRBD1 matching 10 bases. For the CDR3, the DNA is TGTGCCAGCAGTTTATGGTCCGGGAGGGGGACAGGGGTCACCGGGGAGCTGTTTTTT. Protein: CASSLWSGRGTGVTGELFF.